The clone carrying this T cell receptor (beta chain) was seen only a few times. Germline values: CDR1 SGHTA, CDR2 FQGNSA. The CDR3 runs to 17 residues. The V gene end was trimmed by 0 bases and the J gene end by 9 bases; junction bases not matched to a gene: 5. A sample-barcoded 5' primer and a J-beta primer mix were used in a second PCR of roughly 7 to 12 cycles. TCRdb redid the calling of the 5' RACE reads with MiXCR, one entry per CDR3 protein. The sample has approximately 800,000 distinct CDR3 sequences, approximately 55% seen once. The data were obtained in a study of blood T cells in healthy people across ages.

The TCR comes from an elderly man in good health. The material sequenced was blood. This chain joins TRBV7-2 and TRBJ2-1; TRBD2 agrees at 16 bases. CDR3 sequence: CASSLAGTSGRAVEQFF. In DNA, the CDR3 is TGTGCCAGCAGCTTAGCCGGGACTAGCGGGAGGGCCGTTGAGCAGTTCTTC.